One and the same sample provided the 21 T cell receptor beta chains below, sequenced in a study of ipilimumab plus nivolumab after autologous stem cell transplantation. Libraries were prepared by immunoSEQ multiplex PCR; TCRdb keeps only in-frame clonotypes and omits some of them. The table has roughly 40,000 clones, 80% to 95% seen once. The sequenced sample was PBMCs, obtained in a trial of ipilimumab plus nivolumab as post-transplant consolidation. The receptors were gathered from a male donor with multiple myeloma.

CDR3 region: CASSSSGGGTGETGNTIYF. CDR3 sequence (DNA): TGTGCCAGCAGCTCCTCGGGAGGGGGGACAGGGGAAACTGGAAACACCATATATTTT. The chain uses TRBV7-9 and TRBJ1-3; 10 positions match TRBD1. V dropped 4 bases and J dropped 2; count of bases not matched to a gene: 14. Germline values: CDR1 SEHNR, CDR2 FQNEAQ (reference sequence). CDR3 length equals 19 residues.

The chain employs TRBV5-6 and TRBJ2-4; D is possibly TRBD1 or TRBD2 (5 bases each). Trimming shortened V by 4 bases and J by 7 bases, and 18 bases separated the two germline ends. The CDR3 is 15 residues long. Germline assignment: CDR1 SGHDT and CDR2 YYEEEE. The chain's CDR3 is CASSPGVAGLNIQYF. The CDR3 DNA sequence: TGTGCCAGCAGCCCCGGGGTGGCAGGGCTTAACATTCAGTACTTC.

This clone has only one observation. The chain couples TRBV7-2 to TRBJ1-1; maybe TRBD1 (6 bases). Trimming stripped 1 base from V and 10 bases from J, with 19 bases between. This CDR3 spans 15 amino acids. Germline lookup yields CDR1 SGHTA and CDR2 FQGNSA. The CDR3 DNA is TGTGCCAGCAGCTTAGATACAGGGCACTACGGGGGAGCTTTCTTT. Its translation: CASSLDTGHYGGAFF.

The genes are TRBV10-2 and TRBJ2-1, with TRBD1 as a possible D gene (6 bases). V lost 0 bases, J lost 12 bases, and 12 bases lay in between. Per the germline V gene, CDR1 is WSHSY and CDR2 is SAAADI. CDR3 length equals 13 residues. CDR3 region: CASSESRGGRQFF. The CDR3 DNA follows: TGCGCCAGCAGTGAGTCCCGAGGGGGACGGCAGTTCTTC.

The rearrangement uses TRBV7-9 and TRBJ2-1; the D gene is possibly TRBD1 (5 bases). Trimming removed 0 bases at V and 5 bases at J, with 5 bases between. The CDR3 is 13 residues long. Germline lookup yields CDR1 SEHNR and CDR2 FQNEAQ (reference sequence). Written as DNA, the CDR3 is TGTGCCAGCAGCTTAGCGACAGACAATGAGCAGTTCTTC. It is translated as CASSLATDNEQFF. Variable domain in full (rest from reference TRBV7-9 and TRBJ2-1): DTGVSQNPRHKITKRGQNVTFRCDPISEHNRLYWYRQTLGQGPEFLTYFQNEAQLEKSRLLSDRFSAERPKGSFSTLEIQRTEQGDSAMYLCASSLATDNEQFFGPGTRLTVL.

This clone was counted a single time. This chain joins TRBV18 and TRBJ1-6, with D hard to call. In germline, CDR1 is KGHSH, CDR2 LQKENI. Between the trimmed V and J ends, which lost 3 bases and 10 bases, there was a span of 13 bases. This CDR3 has 14 residues. The DNA for the CDR3 is TGTGCCAGCTCACCCGCTACGGGGAAATCACCCCTCCACTTT. This gives the protein CASSPATGKSPLHF. Together with reference TRBV18 and TRBJ1-6, the CDR3 gives the full variable domain: NAGVMQNPRHLVRRRGQEARLRCSPMKGHSHVYWYRQLPEEGLKFMVYLQKENIIDESGMPKERFSAEFPKEGPSILRIQQVVRGDSAAYFCASSPATGKSPLHFGNGTRLTVT.

The chain is built from TRBV4-1 and TRBJ2-1, with 8 bases lining up with TRBD1. Germline V gene sequence: CDR1 MGHRA, CDR2 YSYEKL. This CDR3 is built from 15 residues. After removal of 1 base from V and 6 bases from J, the junction contained 5 bases not matched to a gene. The chain's CDR3 is CASSQVGTGGNEQFF. DNA for the CDR3: TGCGCCAGCAGCCAAGTCGGAACAGGGGGCAATGAGCAGTTCTTC.

V usage is TRBV28 and J usage is TRBJ2-7; 7 nucleotides align to TRBD2. Per germline, CDR1 MDHEN and CDR2 SYDVKM. The CDR3 has 15 amino acids. The V gene end was trimmed by 4 bases and the J gene end by 3 bases; junction bases not matched to a gene: 9. Here the CDR3 DNA reads TGTGCCAGCAGTTCCCCGCGGGGGTGGAACTACGAGCAGTACTTC. Encoded protein: CASSSPRGWNYEQYF.

The chain couples TRBV15 to TRBJ2-3, with unresolved D. The CDR3 runs to 14 residues. V lost 3 bases to trimming and J lost 0 bases, with 7 bases between them. Per the germline V gene, CDR1 is LNHNV and CDR2 is YYDKDF (reference sequence). The CDR3 region has the DNA TGTGCCACCAGCAGGGGGTCTAGCACAGATACGCAGTATTTT. It encodes CATSRGSSTDTQYF.

The gene calls are TRBV14 and TRBJ2-3, with 8 bases aligning to TRBD1. With 0 bases clipped from V and 3 bases from J, the junction kept 5 bases outside the gene matches. This CDR3 has 16 amino acids. Germline V gene sequence: CDR1 SGHDN, CDR2 FVKESK. CDR3 sequence: CASSQDPGQGTDTQYF. CDR3 nucleotide sequence: TGTGCCAGCAGCCAAGATCCCGGACAGGGAACAGATACGCAGTATTTT.

This chain joins TRBV19 and TRBJ2-5; tentative D call: TRBD1 (5 bases). The germline V gene encodes CDR1 LNHDA and CDR2 SQIVND (reference sequence). V lost 5 bases and J lost 4, with 11 bases in between. The CDR3 extends over 13 amino acids. CDR3 bases: TGTGCCAGTAGTTACAGGATGCGAGAGACCCAGTACTTC. The encoded protein is CASSYRMRETQYF.

In its sample, this clone was seen once. The chain links TRBV2 to TRBJ2-1, with D possibly matching TRBD2 (6 bases). Germline V gives CDR1 SNHLY, CDR2 FYNNEI. The V gene lost 6 bases and the J gene lost 8 bases, with 17 bases spanning the gap. This CDR3 has 14 residues. The CDR3, as DNA: TGTGCCAGCAGATTGACTAGGGGTCAGGATGAGCAGTTCTTC. Translation: CASRLTRGQDEQFF.

J is TRBJ2-1 and V is TRBV4-2, with no clear D. In germline, CDR1 is LGHNA, CDR2 YNFKEQ. The CDR3 is 15 residues long. Trimming shortened V by 4 bases and J by 9 bases, and 19 bases separated the two germline ends. Here the CDR3 reads CASSRRTTAPGEQFF. The CDR3 bases are TGTGCCAGCAGCCGCCGGACCACCGCCCCCGGTGAGCAGTTCTTC.

Remarks on this clone: At one of its ends the junction is not consistent with the germline gene, which may arise from a read error. The rearrangement joins TRBV9 to TRBJ1-1; D is undetermined. Germline loops: CDR1 SGDLS, CDR2 YYNGEE. The CDR3 extends over 14 amino acids. The CDR3 here is CASSASISNTEASF. CDR3 nucleotide sequence: TGTGCCAGCAGCGCCTCCATTTCGAACACTGAAGCTTCCTTT.

V usage is TRBV19 and J usage is TRBJ1-5; 8 bases align to TRBD1. The germline V gene has CDR1 LNHDA and CDR2 SQIVND (reference sequence). Unmatched junction bases numbered 17, after V lost 8 bases and J lost 5 bases. The length of the CDR3 is 17 residues. The CDR3 sequence: CASGLHSRGPDDQPQHF. As DNA, the CDR3 is TGTGCCAGTGGTCTTCATTCCAGGGGGCCGGATGATCAGCCCCAGCATTTT.

V gene TRBV28 combines with J gene TRBJ2-5, with 11 positions matching TRBD1. The CDR3 extends over 15 amino acids. V was pared by 6 bases and J by 4 bases, with 7 bases of the junction left unmatched. From germline, CDR1 is MDHEN and CDR2 SYDVKM. The CDR3 loop reads CASSPGTGGLETQYF. The CDR3 region has the DNA TGTGCCAGCAGCCCTGGGACAGGGGGTTTAGAGACCCAGTACTTC.

The CDR3 reads CASSTRTGGAYGYTF. Here the CDR3 DNA reads TGTGCCAGCAGCACGCGGACAGGGGGGGCCTATGGCTACACCTTC. The genes are TRBV7-8 and TRBJ1-2; 10 bases fit TRBD1. This CDR3 contains 15 residues. CDR1 and CDR2 (germline): SGHVS, FQNEAQ. Trimming took 5 bases from V and 4 from J; bases not matched to a gene: 7.

This sequence joins TRBV18 and TRBJ1-2, with D possibly being TRBD1 (5 bases). Germline V gene data show CDR1 as KGHSH and CDR2 as LQKENI. This CDR3 is built from 14 residues. Between the trimmed V and J ends, which lost 2 bases and 4 bases, there was a span of 11 bases. The CDR3 DNA sequence: TGTGCCAGCTCACCAGCGAAGGGGCCCTATGGCTACACCTTC. It yields the protein CASSPAKGPYGYTF.

This chain joins TRBV7-3 and TRBJ2-5, with 7 nucleotides matching TRBD1. Per the germline V gene, CDR1 is SGHTA and CDR2 is FQGTGA. The CDR3 length is 15 residues. Germline trimming cut 5 bases from V and 0 bases from J; bases unmatched to any gene: 6. The CDR3 is CASSLQGSDQETQYF. The DNA for the CDR3 is TGTGCCAGCAGCCTACAGGGGTCAGACCAAGAGACCCAGTACTTC.

The CDR3 sequence: CASSLSTSGGLGTDTQYF. For the CDR3, the DNA is TGTGCCAGCAGTCTTAGCACTAGCGGGGGCCTTGGCACAGATACGCAGTATTTT. The chain uses TRBV4-2 and TRBJ2-3; TRBD2 matches at 11 bases. Unmatched junction bases numbered 12, after V lost 6 bases and J lost 1 base. This CDR3 contains 18 residues. CDR1 and CDR2 from the germline V gene are LGHNA and YNFKEQ.

As for this clone: Compared with germline, one end of the junction differs, possibly owing to a read error. The genes are TRBV7-3 and TRBJ1-1, with a possible D match to TRBD1 (6 bases). CDR1 is SGHTA, CDR2 FQGTGA, per germline. The CDR3 contains 16 residues. The CDR3 DNA is TGTGCCAGCAGCTTAACAGGGACAAGGGAGAACGCTGAAGCTTTCTTT. This translates into CASSLTGTRENAEAFF. Complete variable domain (other parts from reference TRBV7-3 and TRBJ1-1): GAGVSQTPSNKVTEKGKYVELRCDPISGHTALYWYRQSLGQGPEFLIYFQGTGAADDSGLPNDRFFAVRPEGSVSTLKIQRTERGDSAVYLCASSLTGTRENAEAFFGQGTRLTVV.